One and the same sample provided the 5 T cell receptor beta chains below, sequenced in a study of identical twins. MiXCR, applied by TCRdb to the 5' RACE reads, yields one record per CDR3 protein. The sample records 260,000 or so distinct CDR3 sequences, approximately 7.9% being singletons. The same specimen was also included in a second study, on yellow fever vaccine responses in identical twins.

What was sequenced was CD8+ T cells sorted from blood. The receptors stem from a woman aged 18-29 years in good health.

The rearrangement joins TRBV7-9 to TRBJ2-1; the match to TRBD2 covers 7 bases. In germline, CDR1 is SEHNR, CDR2 FQNEAQ (reference sequence). The CDR3 sequence is 16 residues long. With 4 bases clipped from V and 8 bases from J, the junction kept 14 bases outside the gene matches. The CDR3 sequence: CASSSARLADGDEQFF. Here the CDR3 DNA reads TGTGCCAGCAGCTCCGCAAGGCTAGCGGATGGGGATGAGCAGTTCTTC.

At least ten counts were recorded for this clonotype. This sequence joins TRBV7-9 and TRBJ2-7; 7 bases align to TRBD1. V lost 2 bases to trimming and J lost 1 base; unmatched junction nucleotides: 8. The CDR3 totals 16 residues. Per germline, CDR1 SEHNR and CDR2 FQNEAQ (reference sequence). In DNA form, the CDR3 reads TGTGCCAGCAGCTTACCGAGAGGGGACAGTTCCTACGAGCAGTACTTC. This sequence encodes CASSLPRGDSSYEQYF.

This clonotype was detected ten times or more. CDR3 sequence reads: CASSVRTDSSYEQYF. DNA of the CDR3: TGTGCCAGCAGTGTTAGGACTGACAGCTCCTACGAGCAGTACTTC. This chain links TRBV6-1 with TRBJ2-7, with D tentatively TRBD1 or TRBD2 (5 bases each). The germline gives CDR1 MNHNS, CDR2 SASEGT. CDR3 length: 15 residues. Deletions cut 4 bases from V and 0 bases from J, with 13 bases between.

The table lists this clonotype with a few counts. J is TRBJ1-6 and V is TRBV28, with D unclear. Germline CDR1 reads MDHEN; CDR2 reads SYDVKM. The length of the CDR3 is 12 residues. V gave up 6 bases and J gave up 10 bases, with 10 bases separating them. CDR3 amino acids: CASSLAWSPLHF. The CDR3 coding sequence is TGTGCCAGCAGCCTGGCTTGGTCACCCCTCCACTTT. Complete variable domain (other parts from reference TRBV28 and TRBJ1-6): DVKVTQSSRYLVKRTGEKVFLECVQDMDHENMFWYRQDPGLGLRLIYFSYDVKMKEKGDIPEGYSVSREKKERFSLILESASTNQTSMYLCASSLAWSPLHFGNGTRLTVT.

CDR3 nucleotide sequence: TGCGCCAGCAGCCAAGACGGAGGACTAGCTGCAGACGAGCAGTACTTC. Protein sequence: CASSQDGGLAADEQYF. The chain couples TRBV4-1 to TRBJ2-7; TRBD2 agrees at 8 bases. Looked up from germline, CDR1 is MGHRA and CDR2 is YSYEKL. The J segment lost 5 bases and the V segment lost 0 bases, leaving 9 bases of the junction unmatched. CDR3 size: 16 residues.